This TCR beta chain was sequenced in a study of cytomegalovirus exposure and HLA in healthy donors. The protocol was immunoSEQ multiplex PCR, while the TCRdb copy is restricted to in-frame clones and leaves out a portion. This sample has about 200,000 clones, with 84% found just once. Comment on this clone: A junction end diverges from the germline sequence, so it may reflect a read error.

This receptor was taken from a woman aged 30 to 39 in good health and CMV-seropositive. The specimen was PBMCs.

The CDR3 nucleotides are TGTGCTAGCAGCTCCTACGTACCGGGACTAGCGGGAGGCTTCCAAGAGACCCAGTACTTC. Its protein product is CASSSYVPGLAGGFQETQYF. The chain joins TRBV7-7 to TRBJ2-5; TRBD2 matches 15 bases. There are 20 residues in the CDR3. Per germline, CDR1 SSHAT and CDR2 FNYEAQ (reference sequence). Full variable domain (rest looked up from reference TRBV7-7 and TRBJ2-5): GAGVSQSPRYKVTKRGQDVTLRCDPISSHATLYWYQQALGQGPEFLTYFNYEAQPDKSGLPSDRFSAERPEGSISTLTIQRTEQRDSAMYRCASSSYVPGLAGGFQETQYFGPGTRLLVL.